One and the same sample provided the 25 T cell receptor beta chains below, sequenced in a study of cytomegalovirus exposure and HLA in healthy donors. The PCR employed 60 Vbeta primers together with 13 Jbeta primers. The assay was immunoSEQ multiplex PCR, and TCRdb's table has in-frame clones only and misses some. The sample records approximately 150,000 clones, roughly 76% being singletons. Input material: PBMCs. The receptors here all came from a female donor in good health and CMV-seronegative.

The V gene is TRBV5-1, the J gene TRBJ2-3; 8 nucleotides match TRBD2. V dropped 3 bases and J dropped 4; count of bases not matched to a gene: 4. This CDR3 contains 14 residues. Germline CDR1 reads SGHRS; CDR2 reads YFSETQ. The CDR3 DNA is TGCGCCAGCAGCTCCGGGAGGGCCGCAGATACGCAGTATTTT. The encoded protein is CASSSGRAADTQYF.

The rearrangement uses TRBV11-3 and TRBJ2-5; 7 nucleotides line up with TRBD2. The germline CDR1 and CDR2 sequences are SGHNT and YENEEA. After removal of 6 bases from V and 0 bases from J, the junction contained 13 bases not matched to a gene. The CDR3 is 17 amino acids. The CDR3 is CASSPAEGLTYQETQYF. The CDR3, as DNA: TGTGCCAGCAGTCCAGCCGAGGGACTAACTTACCAAGAGACCCAGTACTTC.

J is TRBJ2-7 and V is TRBV9; tentative D call: TRBD2 (5 bases). The CDR3 covers 15 residues. The ends were cut back, 0 bases at V and 3 bases at J, with 13 bases in the middle. Germline CDR1 reads SGDLS; CDR2 reads YYNGEE. This chain's CDR3 is CASSVAEGTYYEQYF. The CDR3, as DNA: TGTGCCAGCAGCGTAGCTGAGGGCACATACTACGAGCAGTACTTC.

This chain uses TRBV7-8 with TRBJ1-5; D ambiguous. This CDR3 contains 13 residues. Trimming stripped 2 bases from V and 3 bases from J, with 5 bases between. Per the germline V gene, CDR1 is SGHVS and CDR2 is FQNEAQ. The DNA for the CDR3 is TGTGCCAGCAGCTTAAGCCCCAATCAGCCCCAGCATTTT. Amino acid sequence: CASSLSPNQPQHF.

The chain employs TRBV28 and TRBJ1-6, with 7 bases aligning to TRBD1. Trimming removed 4 bases from V and 9 bases from J; junction bases left unmatched: 12. CDR1 is MDHEN, CDR2 SYDVKM, per germline. The CDR3 has 16 residues. CDR3 sequence reads: CASSSPLQGVGSPLHF. In DNA, the CDR3 is TGTGCCAGCAGTTCCCCTTTGCAGGGGGTTGGTTCACCCCTCCACTTT.

J is TRBJ1-5 and V is TRBV29-1; unclear D gene. CDR1 is SQVTM and CDR2 is ANQGSEA in the germline V gene. V lost 7 bases and J 3 bases, leaving 10 bases between the germline ends. The CDR3 is made up of 12 amino acids. CDR3 amino acids: CSAGGFNQPQHF. The CDR3 nucleotides are TGCAGCGCCGGAGGTTTCAATCAGCCCCAGCATTTT. Complete variable domain (other parts from reference TRBV29-1 and TRBJ1-5): SAVISQKPSRDICQRGTSLTIQCQVDSQVTMMFWYRQQPGQSLTLIATANQGSEATYESGFVIDKFPISRPNLTFSTLTVSNMSPEDSSIYLCSAGGFNQPQHFGDGTRLSIL.

V and J are TRBV29-1 and TRBJ2-6, with 9 bases matching TRBD2. Trimming at V came to 6 bases and at J to 0 bases, leaving 6 bases not matched to a gene. This CDR3 has 16 residues. From germline, CDR1 is SQVTM and CDR2 ANQGSEA. CDR3 nucleotide sequence: TGCAGCGTAGCCCCAGCGGGGGGCTCTGGGGCCAACGTCCTGACTTTC. This gives the protein CSVAPAGGSGANVLTF.

The chain combines TRBV19 with TRBJ2-7; perhaps TRBD1 as D (6 bases). Trimming shortened V by 9 bases and J by 7 bases, and 13 bases separated the two germline ends. In germline, CDR1 is LNHDA, CDR2 SQIVND (reference sequence). There are 11 residues in the CDR3. CDR3: CASSSGVEQYF. The CDR3 DNA is TGTGCCAGCAGCTCAGGGGTTGAGCAGTACTTC.

This clone has just one count. The gene calls are TRBV6-1 and TRBJ1-6, with TRBD1 identical over 8 bases. With 7 bases clipped from V and 7 bases from J, the junction kept 6 bases outside the gene matches. CDR1 and CDR2 (germline): MNHNS, SASEGT. The CDR3 loop spans 14 amino acids. The CDR3 region is CASTLDRVNSPLHF. Written as DNA, the CDR3 is TGTGCCAGCACCCTGGACAGGGTCAATTCACCCCTCCACTTT.

The chain joins TRBV15 to TRBJ1-2; 7 positions match TRBD1. The CDR3 length is 14 residues. V lost 7 bases to trimming and J lost 6 bases; unmatched junction nucleotides: 11. The V gene's germline CDR1 is LNHNV and CDR2 YYDKDF (reference sequence). The CDR3 coding sequence is TGTGCCACCACGCTCGGAGACAGGGTGGATGGCTACACCTTC. Translated: CATTLGDRVDGYTF.

CDR3 amino acids: CASSLRRRLDRDSNQPQHF. CDR3 in DNA: TGCGCCAGCAGCTTGCGCCGCCGACTGGACAGGGATAGCAATCAGCCCCAGCATTTT. The chain is built from TRBV5-1 and TRBJ1-5; TRBD1 matches at 8 bases. Germline V gene sequence: CDR1 SGHRS, CDR2 YFSETQ. V was clipped by 1 base and J by 0 bases; unmatched bases: 12. The CDR3 runs to 19 residues. Full variable domain (outside the CDR3, taken from reference TRBV5-1 and TRBJ1-5): KAGVTQTPRYLIKTRGQQVTLSCSPISGHRSVSWYQQTPGQGLQFLFEYFSETQRNKGNFPGRFSGRQFSNSRSEMNVSTLELGDSALYLCASSLRRRLDRDSNQPQHFGDGTRLSIL.

The table lists this clone with a few counts. The chain has TRBV7-8 and TRBJ1-1; perhaps TRBD1 as D (6 bases). Germline CDR1 SGHVS, CDR2 FQNEAQ. V lost 0 bases and J 5 bases, leaving 7 bases between the germline ends. The CDR3 runs 13 residues. The CDR3 sequence: CASSLADRTEAFF. CDR3 bases: TGTGCCAGCAGCTTAGCGGACAGAACTGAAGCTTTCTTT.

The table lists this clone with a count of one. The V call is TRBV5-1, the J call TRBJ2-3; D not resolved. CDR1 is SGHRS, CDR2 YFSETQ, per germline. V was shortened by 7 bases and J by 6 bases, with 15 bases between the two germline ends. CDR3 size: 13 residues. The DNA of the CDR3 is TGCGCCAGCGGCCCTTTTAACCAGGATACGCAGTATTTT. It yields the protein CASGPFNQDTQYF. The full variable domain, in which reference TRBV5-1 and TRBJ2-3 provide the parts outside the CDR3, is KAGVTQTPRYLIKTRGQQVTLSCSPISGHRSVSWYQQTPGQGLQFLFEYFSETQRNKGNFPGRFSGRQFSNSRSEMNVSTLELGDSALYLCASGPFNQDTQYFGPGTRLTVL.

This clone occurred once. The V call is TRBV30, the J call TRBJ2-2, with a possible D match to TRBD2 (5 bases). This CDR3 is 17 amino acids long. V was shortened by 0 bases and J by 0 bases, with 14 bases between the two germline ends. Germline V gives CDR1 GTSNPN, CDR2 SVGIG (reference sequence). This CDR3 reads CAWSVGLPAANTGELFF. The CDR3 DNA sequence: TGTGCCTGGAGTGTAGGCCTTCCAGCGGCGAACACCGGGGAGCTGTTTTTT.

The gene calls are TRBV6-5 and TRBJ2-7; a possible D gene is TRBD2 (5 bases). The germline V and J ends were trimmed by 8 bases and 6 bases, with 17 bases remaining between them. Germline loops: CDR1 MNHEY, CDR2 SVGAGI. There are 13 residues in the CDR3. The CDR3 loop reads CASPPGTSPEQYF. In DNA, the CDR3 is TGTGCCAGCCCCCCGGGAACGTCCCCCGAGCAGTACTTC.

The chain links TRBV28 to TRBJ2-7, with D hard to call. Trimming stripped 3 bases from V and 4 bases from J, with 10 bases between. The CDR3 contains 13 residues. CDR1 MDHEN and CDR2 SYDVKM come from the germline V gene. CDR3 DNA: TGTGCCAGCAGTTTCCCTAACGCATACGAGCAGTACTTC. Its protein product is CASSFPNAYEQYF.

V usage is TRBV10-1 and J usage is TRBJ2-1, with a tentative D call TRBD2 (6 bases). CDR3 length: 14 residues. Trimming stripped 3 bases from V and 8 bases from J, with 14 bases between. Germline CDR1 is WNHNN and CDR2 is SYGVQD (reference sequence). In DNA, the CDR3 is TGCGCCAGCAGTGACCCGGGGGACGGCGATGAGCAGTTCTTC. Protein: CASSDPGDGDEQFF.

The V and J genes are TRBV29-1 and TRBJ1-5, with D maybe TRBD1 (5 bases). The length of the CDR3 is 13 residues. V lost 6 bases and J lost 5, with 14 bases in between. Germline V lookup: CDR1 SQVTM, CDR2 ANQGSEA. CDR3 amino acids: CSVVWGEHQPQHF. CDR3 bases: TGCAGCGTAGTTTGGGGGGAACATCAGCCCCAGCATTTT.

The rearrangement uses TRBV6-1 and TRBJ1-6; D is ambiguous. The V end was cut by 4 bases, the J end by 4 bases, with 8 bases between. Germline V CDR1 and CDR2: MNHNS, SASEGT. The CDR3 is 14 amino acids. This CDR3 reads CASSGRSYNSPLHF. CDR3 DNA: TGTGCCAGCAGTGGCAGATCGTATAATTCACCCCTCCACTTT.

The V call is TRBV28, the J call TRBJ1-1; D may be TRBD1 (5 bases). Per germline, CDR1 MDHEN and CDR2 SYDVKM. The V gene lost 2 bases and the J gene lost 4 bases, with 17 bases spanning the gap. This CDR3 region has 16 residues. CDR3 nucleotides: TGTGCCAGCAGTTTAGTTCTCGGGTCGGGGGGCACTGAAGCTTTCTTT. This codes for CASSLVLGSGGTEAFF. The variable domain in full, with the rest retrieved from reference TRBV28 and TRBJ1-1, is DVKVTQSSRYLVKRTGEKVFLECVQDMDHENMFWYRQDPGLGLRLIYFSYDVKMKEKGDIPEGYSVSREKKERFSLILESASTNQTSMYLCASSLVLGSGGTEAFFGQGTRLTVV.

The sample holds a few counts of this clone. The V gene is TRBV20-1, the J gene TRBJ1-2, with D possibly matching TRBD1 (5 bases). Trimming pared 4 bases from V and 8 bases from J, leaving 11 bases between. The germline gives CDR1 DFQATT, CDR2 SNEGSKA (reference sequence). This CDR3 comprises 11 residues. DNA of the CDR3: TGCAGTGCTACAGGGTCGGAAGGCTACACCTTC. It codes for CSATGSEGYTF.

This chain links TRBV7-9 with TRBJ1-1, with 8 bases identical to TRBD1. With V trimmed by 5 bases and J by 6 bases, 8 bases remained unmatched. CDR1 is SEHNR, CDR2 FQNEAQ, per germline (reference sequence). The CDR3 has 14 amino acids. The CDR3, as DNA: TGTGCCAGCAGCGCTGGACAGGGTAACGCTGAAGCTTTCTTT. It translates to CASSAGQGNAEAFF.

The CDR3 here is CASSPEGTDNQPQHF. In nucleotides, the CDR3 is TGTGCCAGCAGTCCTGAAGGGACAGACAATCAGCCCCAGCATTTT. The rearrangement uses TRBV7-2 and TRBJ1-5, with 7 bases identical to TRBD1. V lost 6 bases to trimming and J lost 3 bases; unmatched junction nucleotides: 8. The germline V gene encodes CDR1 SGHTA and CDR2 FQGNSA. There are 15 residues in the CDR3.

The rearrangement uses TRBV7-2 and TRBJ1-1; D remains ambiguous. Germline V CDR1 and CDR2: SGHTA, FQGNSA. The CDR3 consists of 14 residues. V was shortened by 5 bases and J by 3 bases, with 13 bases between the two germline ends. In DNA form, the CDR3 reads TGTGCCAGCAGCCCTCACTTTGTGGACACTGAAGCTTTCTTT. Protein product: CASSPHFVDTEAFF.

This rearrangement joins TRBV6-5 to TRBJ2-7, with a weak D call TRBD2 (6 bases). The CDR3 extends over 14 amino acids. Germline-derived CDR1 and CDR2 are MNHEY and SVGAGI. Trimming took 6 bases from V and 2 from J, leaving 14 bases between them. In DNA form, the CDR3 reads TGTGCCAGCAGAACTCCCCTAGCGACCTACGAGCAGTACTTC. Its protein is CASRTPLATYEQYF.